The 14 T cell receptor beta chains presented below share a single source sample, sequenced in a study of tumor-infiltrating lymphocytes in primary liver carcinoma. Researchers generated TCR beta cDNA from around 0.55 ug of total RNA, relying on a constant-region primer. Researchers made the TCR beta libraries by running three nested multiplex PCR rounds with slightly modified ARM-PCR. For approximately 10 cycles apiece, the opening two PCR rounds ran with TRBV1-TRBV30 forward primers and a C-beta reverse primer. TCRdb used MiXCR to reprocess the multiplex PCR reads, holding one entry per CDR3 protein. The sample lists 85,000 to 100,000 distinct CDR3 sequences; less than 75% were seen once. Unsorted bulk tissue (about 20-32 mg) underwent RNA and DNA co-extraction. The sample comprised tumor-adjacent normal liver tissue. The receptors come from a middle-aged man with primary liver carcinoma and hepatitis B virus infection.

This clonotype has only a few counts. At one end, the junction sequence differs from germline, possibly due to a read error. The chain carries TRBV4-1 and TRBJ2-1, with D unresolved. Germline CDR1 reads MGHRA; CDR2 reads YSYEKL. The CDR3 spans 14 residues. CDR3 DNA: TGCGCCAACAGCGTCGCAACCTACGGCAATGAGCAGTTCTTC. Protein: CANSVATYGNEQFF.

As to this clonotype: Just one base apart from a much larger clone, this may be a read error. The chain couples TRBV7-9 to TRBJ2-1, with D possibly being TRBD2 (6 bases). Trimming took 0 bases from V and 0 from J, leaving 21 bases between them. The CDR3 extends over 20 amino acids. Germline V CDR1 and CDR2: SEHNR, FQNEAQ (reference sequence). The CDR3 region is CASSLAPGISGSSSYNEQFF. The CDR3 nucleotides read TGTGCCAGCAGCTTAGCGCCGGGGATTAGCGGTAGCAGCTCCTACAATGAGCAGTTCTTC.

Remarks on this clonotype: Because the CDR3 is missing its conserved closing phenylalanine or tryptophan, this is likely a read error. V and J are TRBV6-5 and TRBJ2-1, with a tentative D call TRBD2 (6 bases). CDR1 is MNHEY and CDR2 is SVGAGI in the germline V gene. There are 17 residues in the CDR3. Trimming removed 2 bases at V and 0 bases at J, with 14 bases between. For the CDR3, the DNA is TGTGCCAGCAGTTACCGGTTAACTAGCAACTCCTACAATGAGCAGTTCCTC. It yields the protein CASSYRLTSNSYNEQFL.

V usage is TRBV2 and J usage is TRBJ1-4, with D tentatively TRBD1 (5 bases). CDR3 length: 13 residues. V dropped 9 bases and J dropped 5 bases, with 13 bases sitting between them. CDR1 and CDR2 from the germline V gene are SNHLY and FYNNEI. The CDR3 DNA reads as TGTGCCAGTCGGGACGCGATGAATGAAAAACTGTTTTTT. Its protein product is CASRDAMNEKLFF.

The table lists this clonotype with many counts. V usage is TRBV11-2 and J usage is TRBJ2-3, with D maybe TRBD2 (6 bases). Germline CDR1 SGHAT, CDR2 FQNNGV. Deletions cut 1 base from V and 4 bases from J, with 18 bases between. The CDR3 runs 17 residues. As DNA, the CDR3 is TGTGCCAGCAGCTTAGTTTCCGGCGACCCTAGCGCAGATACGCAGTATTTT. Amino acid sequence: CASSLVSGDPSADTQYF.

This clonotype was observed at least ten times. The rearrangement joins TRBV5-5 to TRBJ2-3; possibly TRBD2 for D (6 bases). CDR1 and CDR2 from the germline V gene are SGHKS and YYEKEE (reference sequence). The CDR3 extends over 19 amino acids. V lost 3 bases to trimming and J lost 8 bases, with 31 bases between them. The CDR3 bases are TGTGCCAGCAGCTGGCTCCCCGCTGAACCGGGACTCCCTTTGGGTACGCAGTATTTT. Translation gives CASSWLPAEPGLPLGTQYF.

The V call is TRBV11-1, the J call TRBJ2-5, with TRBD2 as a possible D gene (6 bases). With 5 bases removed from V and 1 base from J, the gap between germline ends came to 26 bases. The CDR3 spans 19 residues. Looked up from germline, CDR1 is SGHAT and CDR2 is FQDESV (reference sequence). As DNA, the CDR3 is TGTGCCAGCAGCCCACCCCCTGAGGTCAGGGAGGACTTCCAAGAGACCCAGTACTTC. Its protein is CASSPPPEVREDFQETQYF.

V and J are TRBV10-3 and TRBJ2-7, with 9 bases fitting TRBD1. The CDR3 loop spans 13 amino acids. Germline V lookup: CDR1 ENHRY, CDR2 SYGVKD. CDR3 region: CVTRDRGSYEQYF. In DNA form, the CDR3 reads TGTGTCACCAGAGACAGGGGGTCCTACGAGCAGTACTTC.

Points on this clonotype: Its ends do not fully match the called genes, so a read error is possible. V usage is TRBV5-4 and J usage is TRBJ2-3, with 9 bases aligning to TRBD2. Looked up from germline, CDR1 is SGHNT and CDR2 is YYREEE (reference sequence). This CDR3 is built from 17 residues. The CDR3 sequence: CTSSRRLADSSTDTQYF. In DNA, the CDR3 is TGTACCAGCAGCAGAAGACTAGCGGATTCAAGCACAGATACGCAGTATTTT.

The chain combines TRBV28 with TRBJ2-7, with 8 nucleotides matching TRBD2. Unmatched junction bases numbered 14, after V lost 6 bases and J lost 7 bases. Germline-derived CDR1 and CDR2 are MDHEN and SYDVKM. The CDR3 contains 15 residues. The CDR3 DNA follows: TGTGCCAGCAGCCTTACGGGGGGGCTGTTGTATGAGCAGTACTTC. Translation gives CASSLTGGLLYEQYF.

This clonotype was counted only a few times. This may be a read error, as it is one base from a much larger clone. The chain joins TRBV29-1 to TRBJ2-7; the D is unclear. The CDR3 is made up of 11 amino acids. Per germline, CDR1 SQVTM and CDR2 ANQGSEA. CDR3 residues: CGVEDTHEQYF. CDR3 nucleotide sequence: TGCGGCGTTGAAGATACCCACGAGCAGTACTTC.

V gene TRBV19 combines with J gene TRBJ2-2; D remains unclear. The CDR3 is made up of 15 amino acids. Trimming stripped 4 bases from V and 8 bases from J, with 17 bases between. Germline V gene data show CDR1 as LNHDA and CDR2 as SQIVND (reference sequence). Here the CDR3 DNA reads TGTGCCAGTAGTAAGGGCCTCTCCCAAGGTGGGGAGCTGTTTTTT. Translation gives CASSKGLSQGGELFF.

This clonotype was counted at least ten times. Here the CDR3 DNA reads TGTGCCAGCAGTGACAGGGAAGAGGCTGAAGCTTTCTTT. It is translated as CASSDREEAEAFF. The rearrangement links TRBV12-3 or TRBV12-4 to TRBJ1-1; 7 bases match TRBD1. The CDR3 totals 13 residues. With 5 bases clipped from V and 6 bases from J, the junction kept 6 bases outside the gene matches.

This clonotype was recorded once. The chain joins TRBV4-1 to TRBJ2-1; 7 positions agree with TRBD1. CDR3 length: 15 residues. From germline, CDR1 is MGHRA and CDR2 YSYEKL. Losses at the gene ends were 6 bases for V and 12 bases for J; bases not matched to a gene: 17. The CDR3 protein is CASSRVSSSSGGQFF. The CDR3 DNA sequence: TGCGCCAGCAGTCGAGTTTCTAGCAGCTCAGGGGGGCAGTTCTTC.